These 5 T cell receptor beta chains were sequenced from one sample in a study of T cell changes during pregnancy in multiple sclerosis. Measured with immunoSEQ multiplex PCR; TCRdb has only the in-frame clones, and not every one. The sample shows 40,000 to 45,000 clones, roughly 91% of them seen only once. The sample consisted of CD4+ T cells from peripheral blood mononuclear cells, taken in the third trimester of pregnancy. Every receptor here comes from a female donor with multiple sclerosis, enrolled in a pregnancy study.

V usage is TRBV28 and J usage is TRBJ2-5; D may be TRBD2 (5 bases). Looked up from germline, CDR1 is MDHEN and CDR2 is SYDVKM. With 7 bases removed from V and 5 bases from J, the gap between germline ends came to 14 bases. The CDR3 contains 13 residues. The CDR3 DNA reads TGTGCCAGCATCGCCGGGGTCTGGGAGACCCAGTACTTC. Translation gives CASIAGVWETQYF.

The V call is TRBV4-1, the J call TRBJ2-2; tentatively, D is TRBD2 (6 bases). The CDR3 is made up of 16 amino acids. Per the germline V gene, CDR1 is MGHRA and CDR2 is YSYEKL. The V end lost 8 bases, the J end lost 2 bases, and 18 bases lay between the germline ends. Here the CDR3 reads CASAFFRGSNTGELFF. The CDR3 region has the DNA TGCGCCAGCGCTTTTTTTCGGGGGAGTAACACCGGGGAGCTGTTTTTT.

The V and J genes are TRBV7-3 and TRBJ2-1; 10 bases agree with TRBD1. V gave up 0 bases and J gave up 5 bases; unmatched junction bases: 4. CDR1 SGHTA and CDR2 FQGTGA come from the germline V gene. The CDR3 consists of 16 residues. The DNA for the CDR3 is TGTGCCAGCAGCTTAACCCGGGACAGGGGCAACAATGAGCAGTTCTTC. Protein: CASSLTRDRGNNEQFF.

The rearrangement uses TRBV19 and TRBJ1-5, with 10 bases lining up with TRBD1. The length of the CDR3 is 12 residues. The junction had 6 bases not matched to a gene; V was cut back by 5 bases and J by 14 bases. Germline V gives CDR1 LNHDA, CDR2 SQIVND (reference sequence). The CDR3 DNA follows: TGTGCCAGTAGTTCACCGGGACAGGGGAAGCATTTT. This translates into CASSSPGQGKHF.

This chain joins TRBV30 and TRBJ2-7; D unresolved. Germline assignment: CDR1 GTSNPN and CDR2 SVGIG (reference sequence). The CDR3 extends over 10 amino acids. V was trimmed by 5 bases and J by 5 bases, leaving 7 bases between them. The CDR3 DNA reads as TGTGCCTGGTCCCAGGACGAGCAGTACTTC. This codes for CAWSQDEQYF.